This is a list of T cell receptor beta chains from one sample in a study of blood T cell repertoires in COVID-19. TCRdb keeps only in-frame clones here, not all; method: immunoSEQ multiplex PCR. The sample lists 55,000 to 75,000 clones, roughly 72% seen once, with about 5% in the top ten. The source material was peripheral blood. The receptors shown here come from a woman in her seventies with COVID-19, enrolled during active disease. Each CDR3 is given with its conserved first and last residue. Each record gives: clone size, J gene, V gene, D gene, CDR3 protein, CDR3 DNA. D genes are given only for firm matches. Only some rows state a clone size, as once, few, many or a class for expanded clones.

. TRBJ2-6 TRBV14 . CASSQKITGANVLTF TGTGCCAGCAGCCAAAAAATAACTGGGGCCAACGTCCTGACTTTC
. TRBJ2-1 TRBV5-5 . CASSAGVTNEQFF TGTGCCAGCAGCGCAGGGGTTACCAATGAGCAGTTCTTC
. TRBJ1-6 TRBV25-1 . CASSDGLSNSPLHF TGTGCCAGCAGTGACGGACTTTCTAATTCACCCCTCCACTTT
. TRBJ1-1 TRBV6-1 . CASSFLGGGDTEAFF TGTGCCAGCAGTTTTTTAGGGGGAGGGGACACTGAAGCTTTCTTT
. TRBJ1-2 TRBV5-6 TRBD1 CASSLRGTAQIVALIGYTF TGTGCCAGCAGCTTGAGGGGGACAGCGCAAATTGTCGCCCTTATCGGCTACACCTTC
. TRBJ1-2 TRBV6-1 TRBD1 CASSALFGTEKNGYTF TGTGCCAGCAGTGCCCTTTTCGGGACAGAGAAGAATGGCTACACCTTC
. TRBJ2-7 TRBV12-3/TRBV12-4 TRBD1 CASRDRAGGQYF TGTGCCAGCAGGGACAGGGCTGGGGGGCAGTACTTC
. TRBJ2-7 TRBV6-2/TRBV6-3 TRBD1 CASSPPGTGAYEQYF TGTGCCAGCAGTCCCCCCGGGACAGGGGCCTACGAGCAGTACTTC
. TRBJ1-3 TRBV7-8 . CASSLRGFSGNTIYF TGTGCCAGCAGCTTGCGGGGATTCTCTGGAAACACCATATATTTT
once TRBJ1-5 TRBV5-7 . CASSFFQPQHF TGTGCCAGCAGCTTCTTCCAGCCCCAGCATTTT
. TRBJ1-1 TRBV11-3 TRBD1 CASSLQGAMNTEAFF TGTGCCAGCAGCCTACAGGGGGCCATGAACACTGAAGCTTTCTTT
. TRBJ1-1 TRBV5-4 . CASSSGRVTQWAEAFF TGTGCCAGCAGCTCGGGCAGGGTAACGCAGTGGGCTGAAGCTTTCTTT
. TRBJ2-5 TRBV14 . CASSPGLITQETQYF TGTGCCAGCAGCCCCGGACTAATCACACAAGAGACCCAGTACTTC
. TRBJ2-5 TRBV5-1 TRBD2 CASSIRLAGETQYF TGCGCCAGCAGCATTAGACTAGCGGGAGAGACCCAGTACTTC
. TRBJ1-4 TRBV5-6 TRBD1 CASSLGTGGAEKLFF TGTGCCAGCAGCCTAGGGACAGGGGGTGCGGAAAAACTGTTTTTT
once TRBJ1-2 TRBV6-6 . CASSSVQWELGYGYTF TGTGCCAGCAGTTCGGTACAGTGGGAACTAGGCTATGGCTACACCTTC
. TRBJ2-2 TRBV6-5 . CASSYSLLSNTGELFF TGTGCCAGCAGTTACTCGTTACTTTCGAACACCGGGGAGCTGTTTTTT
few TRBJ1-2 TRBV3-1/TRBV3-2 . CASSPRRRGNYGYTF TGTGCCAGCAGCCCCCGACGCCGGGGAAATTATGGCTACACCTTC
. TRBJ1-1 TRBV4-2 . CASSQPLTGVRTEAFF TGTGCCAGCAGCCAACCCCTGACAGGCGTCCGCACTGAAGCTTTCTTT
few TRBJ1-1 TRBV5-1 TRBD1 CASRVGQVNTEAFF TGCGCCAGCAGGGTGGGACAGGTGAACACTGAAGCTTTCTTT
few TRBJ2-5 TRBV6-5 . CASSYSSTAKTQYF TGTGCCAGCAGTTACTCGAGCACCGCCAAGACCCAGTACTTC
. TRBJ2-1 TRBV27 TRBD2 CASSPFRGAYNEQFF TGTGCCAGCAGTCCGTTTCGGGGGGCCTACAATGAGCAGTTCTTC
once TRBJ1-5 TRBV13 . CASSLGGSNQPQHF TGTGCCAGCAGCTTAGGCGGGAGCAATCAGCCCCAGCATTTT
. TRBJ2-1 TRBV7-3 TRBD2 CASSLTGTSGAHEQFF TGTGCCAGCAGCTTAACGGGGACTAGCGGGGCGCATGAGCAGTTCTTC
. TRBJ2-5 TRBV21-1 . CASSTRRSPIETQYF TGTGCCAGCAGCACCAGGAGGAGTCCTATAGAGACCCAGTACTTC
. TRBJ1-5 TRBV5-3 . CARSEPGDQPQHF TGTGCCAGAAGCGAACCGGGGGATCAGCCCCAGCATTTT
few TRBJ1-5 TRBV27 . CASRQTRRGLGGNQPQHF TGTGCCAGCAGACAAACACGGCGGGGGCTAGGGGGCAATCAGCCCCAGCATTTT
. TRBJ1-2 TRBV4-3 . CASSPTRSAGYTF TGCGCCAGCAGCCCCACCAGGTCCGCTGGCTACACCTTC
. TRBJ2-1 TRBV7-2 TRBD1 CASSLDNRGNEQFF TGTGCCAGCAGCTTGGATAACAGGGGCAATGAGCAGTTCTTC
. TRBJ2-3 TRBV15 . CATSRDLQAIDTQYF TGTGCCACCAGCAGAGATTTGCAGGCAATAGATACGCAGTATTTT
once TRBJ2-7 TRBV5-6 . CASSFRRYEQYF TGTGCCAGCAGCTTCAGGAGGTACGAGCAGTACTTC